This TCR beta chain was identified during a study of T cell responses to AZD1222 COVID-19 vaccine (dated by TCRdb to about 2021). Looking at the study overall: TCR sequencing was performed for some 250 trial participants, of whom 200 to 220 were given two doses of AZD1222 and around 25 were given two doses of MenACWY control vaccine. Trial participants were enrolled by age into subgroups of 18-55, 56-69 and 70-plus years, and 148, 28 and 57 TCR-sequenced participants, respectively, were included in these subgroups.

Study-wide conclusions, independent of this receptor: Conclusions about previously exposed vaccinees are limited, since just five or six AZD1222 recipients were seropositive for SARS-CoV-2 at baseline. The 56-69-year group was small, and its depth increase did not reach significance, likely because of low power. No day 14 peak-response samples were available, so repertoires were characterized only after the peak T cell response. CD4 TCRs associated with the vaccine covered the entire spike protein, and the dominant responses were in regions 160-218 and 743-854. After two AZD1222 doses, spike-specific TCR breadth and depth were significantly higher than at day 0 and than in MenACWY recipients. Participants were mostly white British, with more females than males. The authors suggested clonal diversity may have been underestimated. Reportedly, almost half of the unique spike-specific TCRs recognized epitopes lying outside the regions that are mutated in the B.1.351 and B.1.1.7 variants.

Sequences SGHRS (CDR1) and YFSETQ (CDR2) are obtained from the germline V gene. The cysteine opens and the phenylalanine closes a CDR3 of 14 amino acids. Of all the DNA, just the CDR3 is kept, 42 bases in frame from base 1. At the junction V is shortened by 2 bases and J by 1 base, with 9 bases in between. For this clone: Its antigen is unknown. The record has no base qualities; no much larger clone is one base away.

The CDR3 regions of human TCRbeta chains were analyzed by immunosequencing. Under the source paper's analysis protocol: Repertoire TCRs were checked for matches against a reference library of SARS-CoV-2-specific TCRs that had been generated using the MIRA antigen-specificity platform. Breadth meant the fraction of unique TCRs that were SARS-CoV-2-associated, whereas depth meant the fraction of total T cells that were SARS-CoV-2-associated. Using the MIRA data, each spike-specific TCR was assigned both to the spike region to which the TCR was reactive and to a CD4 or CD8 class. Log10-transformed breadth and depth values were compared by one-way ANOVA with Sidak's multiple comparisons tests. The source is immuneACCESS, and TCRdb retained only in-frame sequences with V and J called. Part of the clones is not carried over; for the studies checked, unresolved V genes explain less than half of this, and the remainder is unexplained. D and trimming come from the DNA, and the V and J calls and clone size come from that table. The sample records roughly 48,000 clones, approximately 91% of which are singletons. Approximately 5% of the sample rests with the top ten.

This specimen's time point label, per the study, means: about 28 days (+/-7) after the second vaccine dose. Because spike-specific TCR depth and breadth did not differ between the two schedules, AZD1222 recipients who got a second dose at roughly 4 weeks were pooled with those who got a second dose at roughly 12 weeks. Samples from vaccinated people were obtained from the UK trials COV001 and COV002, which included a single-blind randomized controlled phase 2/3 trial of AZD1222 (ChAdOx1 nCoV-19) in healthy adults. For TCRbeta chain sequencing, PBMC samples from trial participants were taken at day 0 and at day 28 after the second dose.

The specimen was peripheral blood, collected 28 days after the second AZD1222 dose. The chain employs TRBV5-1 and TRBJ1-1; TRBD1 is a weak D gene call, 5 bases matching. The receptor was isolated from an adult who received the AZD1222 COVID-19 vaccine. The CDR3 in this case is CASSFGTSNTEAFF. The DNA is TGCGCCAGCAGCTTTGGGACCTCGAACACTGAAGCTTTCTTT.